A selection of T cell receptor beta chains follows, all from one sample in a study of vaccination and CD4 T cells after COVID-19. TCRdb redid the calling of the PCR reads with MiXCR, one entry per CDR3 protein. The table includes over 15,000 distinct CDR3 sequences, approximately 50% detected once. These receptors are not linked to any known antigen. This specimen consisted of CD4+ T cells from blood, cultured in vitro, obtained before SARS-CoV-2 vaccination. Every receptor here comes from a human donor who had recovered from COVID-19. Each CDR3 is given with its conserved first and last residue. The size entry is marked missing in some rows and otherwise reads once, few, many or a size class.

clone size | V gene | CDR3 protein
. | TRBV5-1 | CASSSVGGTDTQYF
. | TRBV10-3 | CAISEPGQPQHF
. | TRBV6-1 | CASRSFTAGYTF
. | TRBV7-2 | CASSLDRGPGNTIYF
. | TRBV7-2 | CASSPDRGRRGNIQYF
. | TRBV11-3 | CASSSGQLTSTDTQYF
. | TRBV30 | CAWSPLTSPTGELFF
. | TRBV27 | CASSKLAGGLYNEQFF
. | TRBV20-1 | CSARDQTNEKLFF
. | TRBV19 | CASSAETLDTQYF
few | TRBV20-1 | CSARFEDYSPLHF
few | TRBV7-2 | CASSAGTWASQGELFF
. | TRBV11-3 | CASSPSTGLTGELFF
once | TRBV18 | CASSPGEDTEAFF
. | TRBV6-2/TRBV6-3 | CASSYSGTVNTEAFF
once | TRBV6-5 | CASSYLSTGGSGYTF
. | TRBV6-2/TRBV6-3 | CASSPGVSWAGANVLTF
. | TRBV28 | CASSLFMGVTYEQYF
. | TRBV6-1 | CASSVQGARETQYF
few | TRBV6-1 | CASSPLAGGRETGELFF
. | TRBV20-1 | CSAREQDWFGEQFF
. | TRBV5-1 | CASSLDGQGARSYGYTF
. | TRBV7-2 | CASTQDASSGNTIYF
few | TRBV27 | CASSNDLMVGNTEAFF
. | TRBV10-3 | CAISEAPLYSNQPQHF
. | TRBV29-1 | CSVRITEAFF
few | TRBV11-3 | CASTHRGGPRWHEQYF
. | TRBV20-1 | CSASLPQGGLMNTEAFF
. | TRBV28 | CASSPGGTGELFF
. | TRBV6-2/TRBV6-3 | CASSFRSYEQYF
. | TRBV30 | CAHRGSYNSPLHF
few | TRBV7-2 | CASSQSQATYNEQFF
. | TRBV5-1 | CASSLSGARGYTF
few | TRBV11-3 | CASSAETARGSYEQYF
few | TRBV7-2 | CASSELAGMGETQYF
. | TRBV15 | CATSREVSHTQYF
. | TRBV4-3 | CASSQDWGRGDEQYF
. | TRBV6-1 | CASSELLPIRGTQYF
. | TRBV20-1 | CSARVAGNQPQHF
once | TRBV7-2 | CASSLDQAGGYGYTF
few | TRBV20-1 | CSAKGTSGTLEQYF
. | TRBV5-4 | CASSLHQETQYF
. | TRBV7-2 | CASSLTSGIRAGELFF
. | TRBV21-1 | CASSKILSTGHSNQPQHF
. | TRBV20-1 | CSARDYEPGGSPLHF
few | TRBV20-1 | CSVGWDRGTYNSPLHF
few | TRBV7-2 | CASSQAPGLADTQYF
once | TRBV6-1 | CASRAGRLNTEAFF
medium-sized | TRBV6-1 | CASSEAGHSNQPQHF
few | TRBV4-3 | CASSGRAGNSPLHF
few | TRBV7-9 | CASSPTSGSYHEQYF
few | TRBV20-1 | CSAETSGQETQYF
. | TRBV7-2 | CASSLESVAGELFF
. | TRBV24-1 | CATSDPQLNYNEQFF
. | TRBV28 | CASRPQGEGNQPQHF
. | TRBV29-1 | CSVDKGMNTEAFF
few | TRBV10-3 | CASAEVINQPQHF
few | TRBV27 | CASSLKRVGSEQYF
. | TRBV7-2 | CASSLDAGRQETQYF
. | TRBV27 | CASKPDPRDTQYF